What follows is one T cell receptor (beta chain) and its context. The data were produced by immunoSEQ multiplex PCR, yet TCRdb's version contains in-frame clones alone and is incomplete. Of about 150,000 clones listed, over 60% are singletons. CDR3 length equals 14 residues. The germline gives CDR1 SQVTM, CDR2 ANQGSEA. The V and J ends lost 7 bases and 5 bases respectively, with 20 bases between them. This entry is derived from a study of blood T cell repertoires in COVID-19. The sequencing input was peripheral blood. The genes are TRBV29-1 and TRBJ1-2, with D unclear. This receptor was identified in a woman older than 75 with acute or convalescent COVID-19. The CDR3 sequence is CSAAGATLEYGYTF. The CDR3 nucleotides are TGCAGCGCCGCGGGAGCGACCCTGGAATATGGCTACACCTTC. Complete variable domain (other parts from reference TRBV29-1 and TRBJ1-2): SAVISQKPSRDICQRGTSLTIQCQVDSQVTMMFWYRQQPGQSLTLIATANQGSEATYESGFVIDKFPISRPNLTFSTLTVSNMSPEDSSIYLCSAAGATLEYGYTFGSGTRLTVV.